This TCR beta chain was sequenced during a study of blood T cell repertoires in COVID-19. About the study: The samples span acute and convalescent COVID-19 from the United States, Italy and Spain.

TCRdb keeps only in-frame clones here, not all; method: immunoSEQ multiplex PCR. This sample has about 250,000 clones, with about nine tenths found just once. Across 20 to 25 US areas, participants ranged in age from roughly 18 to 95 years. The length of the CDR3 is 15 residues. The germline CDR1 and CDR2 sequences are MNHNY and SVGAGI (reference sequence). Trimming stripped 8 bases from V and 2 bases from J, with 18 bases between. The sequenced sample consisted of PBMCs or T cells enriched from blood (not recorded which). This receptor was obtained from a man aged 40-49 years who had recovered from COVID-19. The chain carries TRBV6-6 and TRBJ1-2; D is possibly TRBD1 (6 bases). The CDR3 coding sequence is TGTGCCAGCGCCCCCGAGATTACAGGGAACTATGGCTACACCTTC. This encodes CASAPEITGNYGYTF.